This entry lists 9 T cell receptor beta chains sequenced from one sample in a study of cytomegalovirus exposure and HLA in healthy donors. With 60 Vbeta and 13 Jbeta primers, the PCR was carried out. The repertoire was sequenced with immunoSEQ multiplex PCR; TCRdb's copy has only in-frame clones and lacks some. Of 200,000 to 250,000 clones listed, approximately 70% were seen once; the top ten hold 1.8%. Sequencing was performed on PBMCs. These receptor sequences come from a woman in her twenties or thirties in good health and CMV-seronegative.

As concerns this clone: Germline and junction disagree at one end, which may indicate a read error. This sequence joins TRBV7-9 and TRBJ1-1; no definite D call. Germline CDR1 SEHNR, CDR2 FQNEAQ (reference sequence). The CDR3 is 13 residues long. DNA of the CDR3: TGTTCCAGCAGCTCAAAGACTAACACTGAAGCTTTCTTT. As protein: CSSSSKTNTEAFF.

This chain links TRBV13 with TRBJ2-1, with D uncertain. Deletions cut 3 bases from V and 8 bases from J, with 17 bases between. Germline CDR1 reads PRHDT; CDR2 reads FYEKMQ (reference sequence). The CDR3 covers 15 residues. In DNA, the CDR3 is TGTGCCAGCAGCTTTGGTCTCCTAGTTTTTCATGAGCAGTTCTTC. This encodes CASSFGLLVFHEQFF.

This clone was seen ten or more times. The chain combines TRBV5-1 with TRBJ2-1; 8 positions match TRBD2. The V and J ends lost 4 bases and 5 bases, in that order; junction bases with no gene match: 8. Germline V gene data show CDR1 as SGHRS and CDR2 as YFSETQ. This CDR3 has 15 amino acids. In nucleotides, the CDR3 is TGCGCCAGCAGCAACCGGGAGGGGTTAAACAATGAGCAGTTCTTC. Its protein product is CASSNREGLNNEQFF.

The chain links TRBV27 to TRBJ2-1; 9 bases are a match to TRBD2. V lost 3 bases, J lost 9 bases, and 6 bases stayed unmatched. Germline V gene sequence: CDR1 MNHEY, CDR2 SMNVEV (reference sequence). The CDR3 is made up of 14 amino acids. CDR3 nucleotide sequence: TGTGCCAGCAGTTTTGGGACTAGCCTTGGTGAGCAGTTCTTC. Protein sequence: CASSFGTSLGEQFF.

Here the CDR3 reads CASSFASYEQYF. Here the CDR3 DNA reads TGTGCCAGCAGCTTTGCTAGTTACGAGCAGTACTTC. The chain couples TRBV7-9 to TRBJ2-7; D gene uncertain. The germline V gene encodes CDR1 SEHNR and CDR2 FQNEAQ (reference sequence). The V end was cut by 3 bases, the J end by 4 bases, with 7 bases between. The CDR3 consists of 12 residues.

The chain uses TRBV18 and TRBJ2-7; D call uncertain. The V gene lost 8 bases and the J gene lost 7 bases, with 15 bases spanning the gap. The CDR3 runs to 12 residues. Germline CDR1 KGHSH, CDR2 LQKENI. The CDR3 coding sequence is TGTGCCAGCCCAAGAGTAGAGCAAGAGCAGTACTTC. This encodes CASPRVEQEQYF.

The gene calls are TRBV11-3 and TRBJ2-7; D might be TRBD1 (5 bases). This CDR3 comprises 16 residues. Germline-derived CDR1 and CDR2 are SGHNT and YENEEA. Between the trimmed V and J ends, which lost 1 base and 5 bases, there was a span of 18 bases. The CDR3 DNA is TGTGCCAGCAGCTTAGGCCCCCAACAGGTTAATCACGAGCAGTACTTC. Translation gives CASSLGPQQVNHEQYF. The full variable domain, completed using reference TRBV11-3 and TRBJ2-7, is EAGVVQSPRYKIIEKKQPVAFWCNPISGHNTLYWYLQNLGQGPELLIRYENEEAVDDSQLPKDRFSAERLKGVDSTLKIQPAELGDSAVYLCASSLGPQQVNHEQYFGPGTRLTVT.

CDR3 sequence (DNA): TGTGCCAGCAGCCGGGGACAGAGTCCCTACAATGAGCAGTTCTTC. As protein: CASSRGQSPYNEQFF. J is TRBJ2-1 and V is TRBV27; TRBD1 matches 7 bases. This CDR3 has 15 amino acids. Germline V lookup: CDR1 MNHEY, CDR2 SMNVEV (reference sequence). V shed 6 bases, J shed 2 bases, and the junction held 7 bases outside the gene matches.

The V and J genes are TRBV5-6 and TRBJ2-7; D call uncertain. CDR1 and CDR2 from the germline V gene are SGHDT and YYEEEE. This CDR3 is built from 14 residues. Trimming cost V 1 base and J 4 bases, with 12 bases left between them. CDR3 amino acids: CASSLRTTDYEQYF. In DNA form, the CDR3 reads TGTGCCAGCAGCTTGCGCACAACCGATTACGAGCAGTACTTC.